Each of the 32 T cell receptor beta chains below was sequenced from the same sample in a study of cytomegalovirus exposure and HLA in healthy donors. PCR was performed using 60 Vbeta and 13 Jbeta primers. The table came from immunoSEQ multiplex PCR; TCRdb's copy has only in-frame clones and leaves some out. Of under 95,000 clones listed, approximately 80% are singletons. The material sequenced was PBMCs. All receptors derive from a man aged 25 to 45 in good health and CMV-seropositive.

This chain joins TRBV10-3 and TRBJ2-2; 9 nucleotides line up with TRBD1. Germline assignment: CDR1 ENHRY and CDR2 SYGVKD. CDR3 length equals 16 residues. Trimming at V came to 0 bases and at J to 5 bases, leaving 4 bases not matched to a gene. CDR3 DNA sequence: TGTGCCATCAGTGAGTCGAGGGGACAGGGTACCGGGGAGCTGTTTTTT. It codes for CAISESRGQGTGELFF.

The rearrangement joins TRBV5-6 to TRBJ1-3; D uncertain. This CDR3 has 16 residues. Germline CDR1 and CDR2: SGHDT and YYEEEE. The germline V and J ends were trimmed by 2 bases and 0 bases, with 12 bases remaining between them. CDR3 coding DNA: TGTGCCAGCAGCTTCTTCGAACAGAACTCTGGAAACACCATATATTTT. It yields the protein CASSFFEQNSGNTIYF.

The chain joins TRBV27 to TRBJ2-3; 7 bases agree with TRBD2. The length of the CDR3 is 15 residues. V lost 5 bases and J lost 2; bases outside the gene matches: 7. Per the germline V gene, CDR1 is MNHEY and CDR2 is SMNVEV (reference sequence). This CDR3 reads CASSPLAGFTDTQYF. CDR3 coding DNA: TGTGCCAGCAGTCCCTTAGCGGGTTTCACAGATACGCAGTATTTT.

This clone is medium-sized by share. The rearrangement links TRBV12-5 to TRBJ1-5; D is uncertain. This CDR3 has 11 residues. Germline V gene sequence: CDR1 LGHNT, CDR2 FRNRAP. With 3 bases removed from V and 5 bases from J, the gap between germline ends came to 2 bases. The chain's CDR3 is CASGFYQPQHF. CDR3 nucleotide sequence: TGTGCTAGTGGTTTCTATCAGCCCCAGCATTTT.

The rearrangement uses TRBV7-8 and TRBJ1-2; 7 bases are shared with TRBD1. This CDR3 is built from 13 residues. The junction had 4 bases not matched to a gene; V was cut back by 5 bases and J by 4 bases. The V gene's germline CDR1 is SGHVS and CDR2 FQNEAQ. The CDR3 region is CASSGQVGYGYTF. Here the CDR3 DNA reads TGTGCCAGCAGCGGACAGGTTGGCTATGGCTACACCTTC.

The chain is built from TRBV4-2 and TRBJ2-3; 11 bases fit TRBD2. Germline CDR1 reads LGHNA; CDR2 reads YNFKEQ. The V and J ends lost 0 bases and 2 bases, in that order; junction bases with no gene match: 19. The CDR3 is made up of 22 amino acids. CDR3 loop: CASSQDIGLAGVFAPFTDTQYF. The CDR3 DNA is TGTGCCAGCAGCCAAGACATAGGACTAGCGGGCGTATTCGCCCCCTTCACAGATACGCAGTATTTT.

This clone occurred a few times. The rearrangement joins TRBV6-6 to TRBJ1-5; D uncertain. The CDR3 has 14 residues. Trimming cost V 5 bases and J 5 bases, with 13 bases left between them. Germline CDR1 MNHNY, CDR2 SVGAGI (reference sequence). The CDR3 bases are TGTGCCAGCAGTACTCGAGGGAGCTATCAGCCCCAGCATTTT. It yields the protein CASSTRGSYQPQHF.

This chain joins TRBV7-3 and TRBJ2-3; 7 bases match TRBD2. The V gene end was trimmed by 3 bases and the J gene end by 6 bases; junction bases not matched to a gene: 6. The germline CDR1 and CDR2 sequences are SGHTA and FQGTGA. The CDR3 is 14 amino acids. In DNA, the CDR3 is TGTGCCAGCAGCTTTAGCGGGTACTTGGATACGCAGTATTTT. It translates to CASSFSGYLDTQYF.

This clone was seen once. This rearrangement joins TRBV15 to TRBJ1-5, with 7 bases that match TRBD1. J lost 0 bases, V lost 1 base, and 3 bases had no gene match. Germline V lookup: CDR1 LNHNV, CDR2 YYDKDF (reference sequence). The CDR3 is made up of 16 amino acids. For the CDR3, the DNA is TGTGCCACCAGCAGAGCGACAGGGCCTAGCAATCAGCCCCAGCATTTT. Residues: CATSRATGPSNQPQHF.

This rearrangement joins TRBV11-3 to TRBJ2-7, with D tentatively TRBD2 (6 bases). CDR3 length: 15 residues. Germline CDR1 and CDR2: SGHNT and YENEEA. The V gene lost 6 bases and the J gene lost 6 bases, with 21 bases spanning the gap. The CDR3 DNA is TGTGCCAGCAGTCCGACGCAGAGGGAGGTTGGCGAGCAGTACTTC. As protein: CASSPTQREVGEQYF. Together with reference TRBV11-3 and TRBJ2-7, the CDR3 gives the full variable domain: EAGVVQSPRYKIIEKKQPVAFWCNPISGHNTLYWYLQNLGQGPELLIRYENEEAVDDSQLPKDRFSAERLKGVDSTLKIQPAELGDSAVYLCASSPTQREVGEQYFGPGTRLTVT.

In this sample, this clone turned up once. The chain carries TRBV5-4 and TRBJ2-1; 13 bases agree with TRBD2. Per germline, CDR1 SGHNT and CDR2 YYREEE (reference sequence). The CDR3 runs to 20 residues. Trimming removed 4 bases from V and 0 bases from J; junction bases left unmatched: 13. This CDR3 reads CASSRQRTSGSGSSYNEQFF. CDR3 sequence (DNA): TGTGCCAGCAGCCGTCAAAGGACTAGCGGGAGCGGTAGCTCCTACAATGAGCAGTTCTTC.

This clone was seen a single time. V gene TRBV10-2 combines with J gene TRBJ2-5, with TRBD2 matching 9 bases. Germline lookup yields CDR1 WSHSY and CDR2 SAAADI. This CDR3 is built from 15 residues. V lost 4 bases and J lost 4; bases outside the gene matches: 7. In DNA form, the CDR3 reads TGCGCCAGCAGTGGGTTAGCGGGAGAAAGAGAGACCCAGTACTTC. It is translated as CASSGLAGERETQYF.

The gene calls are TRBV10-2 and TRBJ2-2; D is ambiguous. Trimming pared 4 bases from V and 6 bases from J, leaving 6 bases between. The germline gives CDR1 WSHSY, CDR2 SAAADI. This CDR3 is built from 12 residues. The DNA for the CDR3 is TGCGCCAGCAGTGTGGCTGCCGGGGAGCTGTTTTTT. Its protein product is CASSVAAGELFF.

This chain joins TRBV13 and TRBJ1-2, with D hard to call. Per the germline V gene, CDR1 is PRHDT and CDR2 is FYEKMQ (reference sequence). CDR3 length equals 15 residues. Trimming took off 5 bases at V and 2 bases at J, with 15 bases between the two ends. The CDR3 region is CASSLRGNQNYGYTF. CDR3 nucleotide sequence: TGTGCCAGCAGCCTCCGGGGAAATCAGAACTATGGCTACACCTTC. The whole variable domain, filled in from reference TRBV13 and TRBJ1-2, reads AAGVIQSPRHLIKEKRETATLKCYPIPRHDTVYWYQQGPGQDPQFLISFYEKMQSDKGSIPDRFSAQQFSDYHSELNMSSLELGDSALYFCASSLRGNQNYGYTFGSGTRLTVV.

The rearrangement uses TRBV30 and TRBJ1-3, with TRBD1 matching 8 bases. Trimming at V came to 0 bases and at J to 4 bases, leaving 8 bases not matched to a gene. Per the germline V gene, CDR1 is GTSNPN and CDR2 is SVGIG (reference sequence). The CDR3 has 16 amino acids. The CDR3 region has the DNA TGTGCCTGGAGTGTACACTGGACAGGGACCGGAAACACCATATATTTT. Protein: CAWSVHWTGTGNTIYF.

This clone occurred once. The V and J genes are TRBV6-1 and TRBJ1-6, with TRBD1 matching over 12 bases. From germline, CDR1 is MNHNS and CDR2 SASEGT. The length of the CDR3 is 14 residues. J gave up 10 bases and V 5 bases, and 3 bases lay outside the gene matches. CDR3 in DNA: TGTGCCAGCAGTCCCGGGACAGGGGGCTCACCCCTCCACTTT. This gives the protein CASSPGTGGSPLHF.

The CDR3 DNA reads TGCAGCTCTGCCGGACAGGTAAACACTGAAGCTTTCTTT. Its protein is CSSAGQVNTEAFF. The chain uses TRBV29-1 and TRBJ1-1; 7 bases line up with TRBD1. Trimming removed 8 bases from V and 2 bases from J; junction bases left unmatched: 8. The germline gives CDR1 SQVTM, CDR2 ANQGSEA. The CDR3 has 13 residues.

This clone came up once. The chain uses TRBV6-5 and TRBJ2-2; possible D gene TRBD2, 6 bases. Germline CDR1 MNHEY, CDR2 SVGAGI. The CDR3 consists of 14 residues. V was clipped by 2 bases and J by 5 bases, with 9 bases between them. In DNA, the CDR3 is TGTGCCAGCAGTTACGGGGGGAGGACCGGGGAGCTGTTTTTT. Translating it yields CASSYGGRTGELFF.

The CDR3 DNA sequence: TGTGCCAGCAGCTTAGTGAGCACTAGCGGGGGGACGGATACGCAGTATTTT. Translated: CASSLVSTSGGTDTQYF. The chain uses TRBV7-2 and TRBJ2-3; 12 bases fit TRBD2. V lost 1 base to trimming and J lost 6 bases; unmatched junction nucleotides: 8. Germline lookup yields CDR1 SGHTA and CDR2 FQGNSA. The CDR3 totals 17 residues.

The chain links TRBV7-8 to TRBJ1-5; D is undetermined. Trimming took 1 base from V and 2 from J, leaving 12 bases between them. The CDR3 has 16 amino acids. Germline V gene sequence: CDR1 SGHVS, CDR2 FQNEAQ. CDR3 DNA: TGTGCCAGCAGCTTAGAGGAGAGGGAGGGCAATCAGCCCCAGCATTTT. This sequence encodes CASSLEEREGNQPQHF. The full variable domain, in which reference TRBV7-8 and TRBJ1-5 provide the parts outside the CDR3, is GAGVSQSPRYKVAKRGQDVALRCDPISGHVSLFWYQQALGQGPEFLTYFQNEAQLDKSGLPSDRFFAERPEGSVSTLKIQRTQQEDSAVYLCASSLEEREGNQPQHFGDGTRLSIL.

This chain connects TRBV7-3 to TRBJ2-3; 8 bases map to TRBD2. The CDR3 loop spans 16 amino acids. Per the germline V gene, CDR1 is SGHTA and CDR2 is FQGTGA. Losses at the gene ends were 4 bases for V and 3 bases for J; bases not matched to a gene: 9. DNA of the CDR3: TGTGCCAGCAGCTCTAGCGGGCGGGTGTCGACAGATACGCAGTATTTT. Translated: CASSSSGRVSTDTQYF.

The chain links TRBV4-1 to TRBJ1-4; unclear D gene. Trimming shortened V by 0 bases and J by 8 bases, and 10 bases separated the two germline ends. The germline V gene has CDR1 MGHRA and CDR2 YSYEKL. The CDR3 is made up of 14 amino acids. CDR3 coding DNA: TGCGCCAGCAGCCAAGAAGGAGGGTGGGAAAAACTGTTTTTT. Its translation: CASSQEGGWEKLFF.

In DNA form, the CDR3 reads TGTGCCAGCAGTGAAGCGGGGGACAGGGGATATAACGACTATGGCTACACCTTC. It is translated as CASSEAGDRGYNDYGYTF. The V and J genes are TRBV6-1 and TRBJ1-2, with 10 bases that match TRBD1. Germline assignment: CDR1 MNHNS and CDR2 SASEGT. The CDR3 contains 18 residues. The V segment lost 0 bases and the J segment 3 bases; nucleotides outside the gene matches: 10.

V gene TRBV28 combines with J gene TRBJ2-7; 10 bases align to TRBD2. V lost 2 bases and J lost 5; bases outside the gene matches: 3. Germline V gene sequence: CDR1 MDHEN, CDR2 SYDVKM. This CDR3 region has 14 residues. Here the CDR3 DNA reads TGTGCCAGCAGTTTAGGGACTAGCGATCACGAGCAGTACTTC. It encodes CASSLGTSDHEQYF.

The V gene is TRBV6-1, the J gene TRBJ1-1; 9 nucleotides align to TRBD1. Germline trimming cut 10 bases from V and 2 bases from J; bases unmatched to any gene: 8. This CDR3 has 14 amino acids. Germline V lookup: CDR1 MNHNS, CDR2 SASEGT. The CDR3, as DNA: TGTGCCAACAGGGGGACAGGGAGCAACACTGAAGCTTTCTTT. Translated: CANRGTGSNTEAFF.

This chain joins TRBV7-2 and TRBJ1-1; perhaps TRBD1 as D (5 bases). The length of the CDR3 is 15 residues. The germline CDR1 and CDR2 sequences are SGHTA and FQGNSA. V lost 1 base to trimming and J lost 6 bases, with 15 bases between them. The CDR3 protein is CASSLGPGGVPEAFF. CDR3 nucleotides: TGTGCCAGCAGCTTAGGTCCCGGGGGGGTCCCTGAAGCTTTCTTT.

The V gene is TRBV5-1, the J gene TRBJ1-1; maybe TRBD1 (6 bases). This CDR3 is 19 amino acids long. Per the germline V gene, CDR1 is SGHRS and CDR2 is YFSETQ. V gave up 1 base and J gave up 1 base, with 23 bases separating them. The CDR3 nucleotides read TGCGCCAGCAGCTTGTGGCTGGGGAGAGGGGGTGGGGGGAACACTGAAGCTTTCTTT. It yields the protein CASSLWLGRGGGGNTEAFF.

V gene TRBV5-5 combines with J gene TRBJ1-1; 9 positions match TRBD1. The germline V gene has CDR1 SGHKS and CDR2 YYEKEE (reference sequence). This CDR3 is 16 amino acids long. The V segment lost 1 base and the J segment 0 bases; nucleotides outside the gene matches: 4. This chain's CDR3 is CASSLNRGRVNTEAFF. The CDR3 nucleotides read TGTGCCAGCAGCTTGAACAGGGGGCGAGTGAACACTGAAGCTTTCTTT.

This clone appeared a few times. V usage is TRBV19 and J usage is TRBJ1-1, with no clear D. CDR3 size: 14 residues. Germline V gene data show CDR1 as LNHDA and CDR2 as SQIVND (reference sequence). Deletions cut 6 bases from V and 5 bases from J, with 16 bases between. The CDR3 loop is CASSQMGGRTEAFF. The CDR3 DNA reads TGTGCCAGTAGCCAAATGGGAGGGCGGACTGAAGCTTTCTTT.

The V and J genes are TRBV4-1 and TRBJ1-1; the match to TRBD1 covers 8 bases. V lost 1 base to trimming and J lost 10 bases; unmatched junction nucleotides: 11. The CDR3 is 15 amino acids. Per germline, CDR1 MGHRA and CDR2 YSYEKL. The CDR3 sequence is CASSQASWGQVGAFF. CDR3 sequence (DNA): TGCGCCAGCAGCCAAGCTTCATGGGGACAGGTCGGAGCTTTCTTT.

This clone was counted once. The V and J genes are TRBV30 and TRBJ1-5; 9 bases are shared with TRBD1. Trimming removed 2 bases from V and 8 bases from J; junction bases left unmatched: 7. The CDR3 covers 14 residues. CDR1 is GTSNPN, CDR2 SVGIG, per germline (reference sequence). The CDR3 here is CAWSYTGGAEPQHF. CDR3 DNA sequence: TGTGCCTGGAGTTACACAGGGGGCGCGGAGCCCCAGCATTTT.

The table lists this clone with a few counts. This sequence joins TRBV4-1 and TRBJ2-7; D not resolved. The CDR3 loop spans 14 amino acids. V was clipped by 3 bases and J by 3 bases, with 12 bases between them. Germline values: CDR1 MGHRA, CDR2 YSYEKL. The CDR3 sequence: CASSHENSLYEQYF. The CDR3 nucleotides are TGCGCCAGCAGCCACGAGAACTCCCTCTACGAGCAGTACTTC.